A selection of T cell receptor beta chains follows, all from one sample in a study of cytomegalovirus exposure and HLA in healthy donors. TCRdb keeps only in-frame clones here, not all; method: immunoSEQ multiplex PCR. This sample contains 130,000 to 150,000 clones. The specimen was PBMCs. The receptors shown here come from a male donor in good health and CMV-seronegative. Both conserved end residues are part of each CDR3. Fields, in order: V gene, CDR3 protein.

V gene: TRBV2; CDR3 protein: CASSVSAGQGRTGELFF
V gene: TRBV18; CDR3 protein: CASAPPGLAGGNEQFF
V gene: TRBV7-9; CDR3 protein: CASSQGTSGYNEQFF
V gene: TRBV5-1; CDR3 protein: CASSLGPGALSTEAFF
V gene: TRBV6-5; CDR3 protein: CASSLQGSYGYTF
V gene: TRBV25-1; CDR3 protein: CASSVGGSKQETQYF
V gene: TRBV29-1; CDR3 protein: CSVEDEGAGNTIYF
V gene: TRBV6-1; CDR3 protein: CASSVLQGSNQPQHF
V gene: TRBV6-1; CDR3 protein: CASSMREGGEQFF
V gene: TRBV6-1; CDR3 protein: CASSEAFREAFF
V gene: TRBV14; CDR3 protein: CASSPGFDYGYTF
V gene: TRBV7-8; CDR3 protein: CASRLQGTSYNSPLHF
V gene: TRBV5-1; CDR3 protein: CASSSATGDHGYTF
V gene: TRBV7-9; CDR3 protein: CASSLGGRATDTQYF
V gene: TRBV4-2; CDR3 protein: CASSQARDRAKSSPLHF
V gene: TRBV6-6; CDR3 protein: CASMVTGVSTGELFF
V gene: TRBV7-9; CDR3 protein: CASSPGQSSPKVSAFF
V gene: TRBV28; CDR3 protein: CAGPEVDSYEQYF
V gene: TRBV5-1; CDR3 protein: CASSLEGAPASPQHF
V gene: TRBV5-1; CDR3 protein: CASSFGHMNTEAFF
V gene: TRBV27; CDR3 protein: CASSLSGGVTEAFF
V gene: TRBV6-5; CDR3 protein: CASSYSGTGSDEQFF
V gene: TRBV4-1; CDR3 protein: CASSQDHGTGFSSYNSPLHF
V gene: TRBV5-1; CDR3 protein: CASSSRPGNTIYF
V gene: TRBV13; CDR3 protein: CASSLVGSNNEQFF
V gene: TRBV9; CDR3 protein: CASSVSGRAGDTQYF
V gene: TRBV27; CDR3 protein: CASSLSTGGQVYGYTF
V gene: TRBV23-1; CDR3 protein: CASSHPPGEEPQHF
V gene: TRBV7-9; CDR3 protein: CASSAGLAGNSYEQYF
V gene: TRBV27; CDR3 protein: CASSLSLAGGSYEQYF
V gene: TRBV18; CDR3 protein: CASSETQGILTYEQYF
V gene: TRBV30; CDR3 protein: CAWSVKDKAYYGYTF
V gene: TRBV6-6; CDR3 protein: CASSYPATGSGYGYTF
V gene: TRBV5-6; CDR3 protein: CASRITFGGTSYNEQFF
V gene: TRBV6-6; CDR3 protein: CASSLRVPEAEAFF
V gene: TRBV9; CDR3 protein: CASSVTAGDSPLHF
V gene: TRBV19; CDR3 protein: CASSIQGGADEQYF
V gene: TRBV9; CDR3 protein: CASSVEWSEGVNEQFF
V gene: TRBV5-1; CDR3 protein: CASSPGSEAFF
V gene: TRBV28; CDR3 protein: CASSRTGVTNEKLFF
V gene: TRBV11-2; CDR3 protein: CASSPQQGNYNEQFF
V gene: TRBV6-5; CDR3 protein: CASSLRGPGNGYTF
V gene: TRBV9; CDR3 protein: CASSPGSGANVLTF
V gene: TRBV7-9; CDR3 protein: CASSLAQGENTGELFF
V gene: TRBV7-9; CDR3 protein: CAGSLATGVVSNQPQHF
V gene: TRBV6-4; CDR3 protein: CASSEGTSSYGYTF